This TCR beta chain was observed in a study of blood T cell repertoires in COVID-19. Turning to the study itself: The samples span acute and convalescent COVID-19 from the United States, Italy and Spain.

Trimming pared 0 bases from V and 6 bases from J, leaving 21 bases between. Germline-derived CDR1 and CDR2 are KGHSH and LQKENI. The CDR3 runs to 17 residues. Profiled with immunoSEQ multiplex PCR; TCRdb holds only in-frame clones, not every one. The table shows 130,000 to 150,000 clones, with 80% occurring only once. The sample comprised peripheral blood. The chain links TRBV18 to TRBJ2-7; perhaps TRBD2 as D (6 bases). This receptor was obtained from a man in his fifties or sixties with active or convalescent COVID-19. CDR3: CASSPPTPGTGFVEQYF. CDR3 DNA: TGTGCCAGCTCACCACCGACACCCGGGACTGGCTTCGTCGAGCAGTACTTC.